This T cell receptor beta chain derives from a study of CD8 T cells in cerebrospinal fluid in Alzheimer's disease. TCRdb processed the 10x single-cell sequencing reads again and assigns one entry to each CDR3 protein, with no DNA. The sample shows roughly 800 distinct CDR3 sequences, and roughly a sixth sits with its ten largest clones. This clonotype is labeled medium-sized based on frequency. Confirmation of patient neurodegeneration relied on biomarkers such as neurofilament, amyloid-beta and tau. The V gene's germline CDR1 is SGHKS and CDR2 YYEKEE (reference sequence). This CDR3 is built from 15 residues.

V usage is TRBV5-5 and J usage is TRBJ1-1; without DNA, the TCRdb call of TRBD1 cannot be checked. The sample consisted of cerebrospinal fluid. This receptor was taken from a human donor with Parkinson's disease. CDR3 amino acids: CASSSWDRDNTEAFF.